This T cell receptor (beta chain) was obtained from a study of shared clonotypes between healthy human individuals. Broader study findings: The study sampled only blood, and tissue repertoires likely differ.

As regards this clone: Its antigen is still unknown.

J was trimmed by 5 bases and V by 5 bases; bases with no gene match: 3. The CDR3 has 12 amino acids. Germline values: CDR1 SGHAT, CDR2 FQNNGV. Template for every sorted-subset replicate PCR totaled roughly 210 ng DNA, approximately 30,000 T cell genomes. The repertoire was sequenced with immunoSEQ multiplex PCR; TCRdb's copy has only in-frame clones and lacks some. This table holds 850,000 to 1,200,000 clones, 65% to 80% found once. The sequence was obtained from a man younger than 35 in good health. The chain has TRBV11-2 and TRBJ2-7; 7 bases align to TRBD2. The sequenced sample consisted of memory CD4+ T cells sorted from blood. Noted subset: CD45RA-negative fraction. DNA for the CDR3: TGTGCCAGCAGCCTTCGGGGGGACGAGCAGTACTTC. Its translation: CASSLRGDEQYF. Full variable domain (outside the CDR3, taken from reference TRBV11-2 and TRBJ2-7): EAGVAQSPRYKIIEKRQSVAFWCNPISGHATLYWYQQILGQGPKLLIQFQNNGVVDDSQLPKDRFSAERLKGVDSTLKIQPAKLEDSAVYLCASSLRGDEQYFGPGTRLTVT.